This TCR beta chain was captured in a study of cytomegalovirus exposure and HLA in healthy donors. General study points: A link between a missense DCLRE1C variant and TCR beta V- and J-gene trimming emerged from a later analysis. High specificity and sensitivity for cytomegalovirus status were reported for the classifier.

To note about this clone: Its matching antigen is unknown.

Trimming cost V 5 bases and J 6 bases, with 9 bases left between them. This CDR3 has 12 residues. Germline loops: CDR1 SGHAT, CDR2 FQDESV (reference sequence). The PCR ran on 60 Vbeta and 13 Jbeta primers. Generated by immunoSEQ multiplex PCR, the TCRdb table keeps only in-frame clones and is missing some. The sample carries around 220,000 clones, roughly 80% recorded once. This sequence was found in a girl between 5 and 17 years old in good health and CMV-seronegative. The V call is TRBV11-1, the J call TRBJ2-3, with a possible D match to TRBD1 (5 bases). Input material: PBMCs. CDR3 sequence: CASSRRQDTQYF. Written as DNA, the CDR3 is TGTGCCAGCAGCCGACGACAGGATACGCAGTATTTT.